Presented here are 10 T cell receptor beta chains from one specimen sequenced in a study of HIV-infected patients and healthy controls. No cell fractionation was done, so the repertoire covers all unsorted peripheral blood T cells. Reverse transcription used roughly 450 ng RNA and constant-region primers for alpha and beta. Each of the alpha and beta chains got its own library through chain-specific third strand synthesis with indices. TCRdb itself ran the 5' RACE reads through MiXCR, one entry per CDR3 protein. The table records tens of thousands of distinct CDR3 sequences, under 9% of them present only once. The sample taken for sequencing was blood. These receptors were collected from an adult in good health.

Many counts were recorded for this clonotype. The chain is built from TRBV27 and TRBJ1-2; D gene ambiguous. V lost 4 bases and J lost 1, with 10 bases in between. Germline V gene data show CDR1 as MNHEY and CDR2 as SMNVEV (reference sequence). The CDR3 consists of 14 residues. CDR3 in amino acids: CASSSLGLNYGYTF. For the CDR3, the DNA is TGTGCCAGCAGTTCTCTAGGACTTAACTATGGCTACACCTTC.

This sequence joins TRBV12-3 or TRBV12-4 and TRBJ2-5, with D perhaps matching TRBD1 (6 bases). V was clipped by 6 bases and J by 2 bases, with 19 bases between them. The CDR3 sequence is 16 residues long. The CDR3 here is CASSLGVQGGQETQYF. The DNA for the CDR3 is TGTGCCAGCAGCCTGGGGGTACAGGGTGGACAAGAGACCCAGTACTTC.

The gene calls are TRBV5-6 and TRBJ2-3, with D tentatively TRBD1 or TRBD2 (6 bases each). CDR3 length: 15 residues. Per the germline V gene, CDR1 is SGHDT and CDR2 is YYEEEE. Trimming pared 5 bases from V and 4 bases from J, leaving 17 bases between. The CDR3 coding sequence is TGTGCCAGCAGACGGGACTCTCGGGGGCCAGATACGCAGTATTTT. This encodes CASRRDSRGPDTQYF.

The chain is built from TRBV19 and TRBJ2-7; possibly TRBD2 for D (6 bases). CDR3 length: 14 residues. The V gene lost 4 bases and the J gene lost 6 bases, with 16 bases spanning the gap. Germline V CDR1 and CDR2: LNHDA, SQIVND (reference sequence). The CDR3 sequence: CASSTLAASGEQYF. CDR3 DNA sequence: TGTGCCAGTAGTACATTAGCGGCTTCTGGCGAGCAGTACTTC.

This clonotype was counted at least ten times. The V call is TRBV7-9, the J call TRBJ1-1; D is uncertain. The germline V and J ends were trimmed by 5 bases and 1 base, with 8 bases remaining between them. CDR1 is SEHNR, CDR2 FQNEAQ, per germline (reference sequence). The CDR3 is made up of 13 amino acids. The CDR3 is CASSPAPNTEAFF. The DNA of the CDR3 is TGTGCCAGCAGCCCGGCACCGAACACTGAAGCTTTCTTT.

In its sample, this clonotype was seen a few times. The CDR3 region has the DNA TGTGCCAGCAGCTTAGCGTCGCAGGGGCCCTCACACAATGAGCAGTTCTTC. Translated: CASSLASQGPSHNEQFF. The rearrangement links TRBV7-2 to TRBJ2-1; perhaps TRBD1 as D (6 bases). CDR3 size: 17 residues. V lost 0 bases to trimming and J lost 5 bases, with 17 bases between them. The germline gives CDR1 SGHTA, CDR2 FQGNSA.

The chain employs TRBV15 and TRBJ2-1; D is unresolved. V was trimmed by 8 bases and J by 1 base, leaving 6 bases between them. CDR3 length: 12 residues. CDR1 and CDR2 (germline): LNHNV, YYDKDF (reference sequence). Here the CDR3 DNA reads TGTGCCACCGGCGAATCCTACAATGAGCAGTTCTTC. Protein: CATGESYNEQFF. Filled out from reference TRBV15 and TRBJ2-1, the complete variable domain reads DAMVIQNPRYQVTQFGKPVTLSCSQTLNHNVMYWYQQKSSQAPKLLFHYYDKDFNNEADTPDNFQSRRPNTSFCFLDIRSPGLGDTAMYLCATGESYNEQFFGPGTRLTVL.

In this sample, this clonotype turned up a few times. This chain links TRBV25-1 with TRBJ2-5, with D hard to call. The CDR3 loop spans 13 amino acids. V was pared by 5 bases and J by 5 bases, with 12 bases between. CDR1 is MGHDK, CDR2 SYGVNS, per germline. Here the CDR3 reads CASSSKGYETQYF. DNA of the CDR3: TGTGCCAGCAGTTCGAAGGGCTATGAGACCCAGTACTTC.

Many counts were recorded for this clonotype. This chain uses TRBV20-1 with TRBJ2-2; 8 bases are shared with TRBD1. The junction had 6 bases not matched to a gene; V was cut back by 6 bases and J by 3 bases. Germline CDR1 reads DFQATT; CDR2 reads SNEGSKA (reference sequence). CDR3 size: 14 residues. The CDR3 coding sequence is TGCAGTGCGCCGACAGGGGTGGACACCGGGGAGCTGTTTTTT. Translated: CSAPTGVDTGELFF.

This clonotype appeared a few times. J is TRBJ2-2 and V is TRBV5-1; 11 bases match TRBD2. Per germline, CDR1 SGHRS and CDR2 YFSETQ. Germline trimming cut 3 bases from V and 3 bases from J; bases unmatched to any gene: 10. The CDR3 runs 18 residues. The CDR3 region has the DNA TGCGCCAGCAGCTGGCGACTTAGCGGGGGGGCCTACACCGGGGAGCTGTTTTTT. Protein product: CASSWRLSGGAYTGELFF.